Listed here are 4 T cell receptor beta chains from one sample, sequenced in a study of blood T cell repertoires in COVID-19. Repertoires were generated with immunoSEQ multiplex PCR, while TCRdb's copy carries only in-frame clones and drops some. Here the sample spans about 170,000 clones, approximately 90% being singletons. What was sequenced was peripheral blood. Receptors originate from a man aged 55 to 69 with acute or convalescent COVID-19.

CDR3 residues: CASSRRTSGGTDTQYF. CDR3 bases: TGTGCCAGCAGCCGTCGGACTAGCGGGGGCACAGATACGCAGTATTTT. The chain carries TRBV3-1 (or the pseudogene TRBV3-2) and TRBJ2-3; 12 bases fit TRBD2. From germline, CDR1 is LGHDT and CDR2 YNNKEL (reference sequence). The V segment lost 4 bases and the J segment 1 base; nucleotides outside the gene matches: 3. The CDR3 is 16 amino acids.

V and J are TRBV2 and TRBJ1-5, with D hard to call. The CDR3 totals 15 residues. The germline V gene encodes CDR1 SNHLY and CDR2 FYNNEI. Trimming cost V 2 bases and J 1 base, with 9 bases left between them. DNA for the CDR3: TGTGCCAGCAGTGAACTTAGAGGGAGCAATCAGCCCCAGCATTTT. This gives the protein CASSELRGSNQPQHF.

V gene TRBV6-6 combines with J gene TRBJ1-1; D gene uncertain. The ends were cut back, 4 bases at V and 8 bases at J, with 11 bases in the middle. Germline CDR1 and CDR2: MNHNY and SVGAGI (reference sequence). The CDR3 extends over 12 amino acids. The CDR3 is CASSFAGIEAFF. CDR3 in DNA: TGTGCCAGCAGTTTCGCCGGGATAGAAGCTTTCTTT.

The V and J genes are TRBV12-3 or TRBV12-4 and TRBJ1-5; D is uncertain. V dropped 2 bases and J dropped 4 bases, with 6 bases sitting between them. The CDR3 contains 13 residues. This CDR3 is CASSLTENQPQHF. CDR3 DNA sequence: TGTGCCAGCAGTTTAACTGAAAATCAGCCCCAGCATTTT.